One sample yielded the 13 T cell receptor beta chains listed below, sequenced in a study of blood T cells in healthy people across ages. A second about 6 to 11 cycle PCR used barcoded and J-beta primers. TCRdb fed the 5' RACE reads into MiXCR, producing one record per CDR3 protein. Of more than 650,000 distinct CDR3 sequences listed, more than 25% are singletons. These data were also filed under a second study, of T cells of mothers and their children.

The sequenced sample was blood. Receptors were obtained from a boy aged 5-17 years in good health.

This clonotype was recorded a few times. The chain couples TRBV5-1 to TRBJ1-1; TRBD1 is a possible D gene (5 bases). The CDR3 sequence is 16 residues long. CDR1 SGHRS and CDR2 YFSETQ come from the germline V gene. The germline V and J ends were trimmed by 6 bases and 2 bases, with 20 bases remaining between them. The CDR3 nucleotides read TGCGCCAGCAAACCCGTAGGGGACGGGTCAAACACTGAAGCTTTCTTT. As protein: CASKPVGDGSNTEAFF.

This clonotype was picked up a small number of times. This chain joins TRBV9 and TRBJ2-5; no firm D call. This CDR3 spans 15 amino acids. V dropped 0 bases and J dropped 0 bases, with 9 bases sitting between them. Per the germline V gene, CDR1 is SGDLS and CDR2 is YYNGEE. The CDR3 nucleotides read TGTGCCAGCAGCGTAGGATCACAGAACCAAGAGACCCAGTACTTC. Translation gives CASSVGSQNQETQYF.

V gene TRBV9 combines with J gene TRBJ2-3; unclear D gene. CDR1 and CDR2 (germline): SGDLS, YYNGEE. This CDR3 spans 13 amino acids. V dropped 2 bases and J dropped 3 bases, with 7 bases sitting between them. The CDR3 loop reads CASSVGRTDTQYF. As DNA, the CDR3 is TGTGCCAGCAGCGTTGGCCGTACAGATACGCAGTATTTT.

This clonotype was seen a handful of times. The CDR3 protein is CASRVVGTLNTEAFF. The DNA of the CDR3 is TGTGCCAGCAGGGTCGTAGGGACCTTGAACACTGAAGCTTTCTTT. The chain joins TRBV6-1 to TRBJ1-1; possible D gene TRBD1, 5 bases. Germline CDR1 is MNHNS and CDR2 is SASEGT. This CDR3 contains 15 residues. With 6 bases removed from V and 0 bases from J, the gap between germline ends came to 14 bases.

The chain has TRBV6-6 and TRBJ1-5, with D possibly being TRBD1 (6 bases). The CDR3 covers 16 residues. Germline V gene lookup returns CDR1 MNHNY and CDR2 SVGAGI (reference sequence). Trimming cost V 8 bases and J 1 base, with 18 bases left between them. This chain's CDR3 is CASGGGGEGSNQPQHF. DNA for the CDR3: TGTGCCAGCGGAGGGGGGGGCGAGGGGAGCAATCAGCCCCAGCATTTT.

V usage is TRBV7-3 and J usage is TRBJ1-1, with TRBD1 matching 10 bases. The length of the CDR3 is 16 residues. J lost 8 bases, V lost 4 bases, and 13 bases had no gene match. Germline assignment: CDR1 SGHTA and CDR2 FQGTGA. The CDR3 DNA reads TGTGCCAGCAGCTCCGGCCCCTCTGCGGGACAGGGGGAAGCTTTCTTT. This codes for CASSSGPSAGQGEAFF.

A remark on this clonotype: One end of the junction fails to match germline, which may point to a read error. CDR3 sequence: CASSIEGNRPQHF. DNA of the CDR3: TGTGCCAGTAGTATCGAGGGAAATCGGCCCCAGCATTTT. The chain carries TRBV19 and TRBJ1-5; no definite D call. This CDR3 comprises 13 residues. Germline-derived CDR1 and CDR2 are LNHDA and SQIVND (reference sequence).

This clonotype was counted a few times. The chain couples TRBV12-3 or TRBV12-4 to TRBJ2-2; 10 bases match TRBD2. The CDR3 totals 17 residues. J was trimmed by 0 bases and V by 5 bases; bases with no gene match: 6. In DNA form, the CDR3 reads TGTGCCAGCAGTCCGACCACTAGCGGGGCGAACACCGGGGAGCTGTTTTTT. It is translated as CASSPTTSGANTGELFF.

This chain connects TRBV10-1 to TRBJ2-5; either TRBD1 or TRBD2 may fit D (5 bases each). Germline CDR1 reads WNHNN; CDR2 reads SYGVQD (reference sequence). CDR3 length equals 16 residues. V dropped 2 bases and J dropped 5 bases, with 18 bases sitting between them. The CDR3 reads CASSEGWPGAGETQYF. CDR3 in DNA: TGCGCCAGCAGTGAGGGGTGGCCCGGGGCCGGGGAGACCCAGTACTTC.

This clonotype was counted only a few times. This CDR3 reads CASRKTGTSQPQHF. The CDR3 DNA reads as TGTGCCAGCAGGAAGACCGGGACAAGTCAGCCCCAGCATTTT. The chain recombines TRBV2 with TRBJ1-5; perhaps TRBD1 as D (6 bases). Germline CDR1 and CDR2: SNHLY and FYNNEI. The V and J ends lost 6 bases and 6 bases respectively, with 15 bases between them. This CDR3 spans 14 amino acids.

This rearrangement joins TRBV7-3 to TRBJ2-5; TRBD1 is a possible D gene (6 bases). Germline V gene lookup returns CDR1 SGHTA and CDR2 FQGTGA. Deletions cut 2 bases from V and 4 bases from J, with 14 bases between. The CDR3 runs 15 residues. In nucleotides, the CDR3 is TGTGCCAGCAGCTTATTTCCAGGGGAGACAGAGACCCAGTACTTC. This encodes CASSLFPGETETQYF.

The V gene is TRBV6-5, the J gene TRBJ2-7; 11 bases map to TRBD1. The V gene's germline CDR1 is MNHEY and CDR2 SVGAGI. The J segment lost 5 bases and the V segment lost 2 bases, leaving 11 bases of the junction unmatched. This CDR3 region has 17 residues. DNA for the CDR3: TGTGCCAGCAGTTACGGGGCTGGACAGGGGGCGCGGAACGAGCAGTACTTC. Its protein product is CASSYGAGQGARNEQYF.

This clonotype was seen repeatedly, ten times or more. The V call is TRBV11-2, the J call TRBJ1-4; D gene uncertain. The germline V gene has CDR1 SGHAT and CDR2 FQNNGV. CDR3 length: 12 amino acids. Trimming stripped 5 bases from V and 8 bases from J, with 9 bases between. CDR3: CASSGLGEKLFF. CDR3 sequence (DNA): TGTGCCAGCAGCGGTCTAGGGGAAAAACTGTTTTTT.